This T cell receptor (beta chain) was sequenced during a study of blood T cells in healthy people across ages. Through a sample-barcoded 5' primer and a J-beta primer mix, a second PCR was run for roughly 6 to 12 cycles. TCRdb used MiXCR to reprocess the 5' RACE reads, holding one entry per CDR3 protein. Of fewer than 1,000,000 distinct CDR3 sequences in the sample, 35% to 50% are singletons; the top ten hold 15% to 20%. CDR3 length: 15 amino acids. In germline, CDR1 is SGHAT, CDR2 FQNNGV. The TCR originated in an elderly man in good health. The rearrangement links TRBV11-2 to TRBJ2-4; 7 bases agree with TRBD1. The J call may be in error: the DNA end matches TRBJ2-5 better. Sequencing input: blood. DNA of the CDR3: TGTGCCAGCAACCTACAGGGGTCTATCAGAGAGACCCAGTACTTC. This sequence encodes CASNLQGSIRETQYF.